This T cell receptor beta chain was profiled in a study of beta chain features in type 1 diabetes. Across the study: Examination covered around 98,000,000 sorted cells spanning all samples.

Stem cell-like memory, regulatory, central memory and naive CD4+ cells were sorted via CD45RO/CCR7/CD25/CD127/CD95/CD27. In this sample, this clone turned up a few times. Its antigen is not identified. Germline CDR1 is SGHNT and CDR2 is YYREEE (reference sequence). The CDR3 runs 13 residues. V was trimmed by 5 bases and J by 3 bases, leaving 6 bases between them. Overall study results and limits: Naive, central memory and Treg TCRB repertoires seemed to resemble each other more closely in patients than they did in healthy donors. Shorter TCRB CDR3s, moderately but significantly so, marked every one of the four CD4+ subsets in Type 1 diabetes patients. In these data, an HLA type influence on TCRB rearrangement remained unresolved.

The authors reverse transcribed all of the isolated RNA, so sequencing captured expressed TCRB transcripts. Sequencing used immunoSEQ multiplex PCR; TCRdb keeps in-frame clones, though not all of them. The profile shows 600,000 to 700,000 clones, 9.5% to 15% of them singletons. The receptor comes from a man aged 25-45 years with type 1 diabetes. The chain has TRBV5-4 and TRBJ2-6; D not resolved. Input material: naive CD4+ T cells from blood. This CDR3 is CASSPGGANVLTF. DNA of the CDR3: TGTGCCAGCAGTCCGGGTGGGGCCAACGTCCTGACTTTC.